This TCR beta chain was documented in a study of blood T cells in healthy people across ages. Every sample had a minimum of 7 million PBMCs isolated. Through a sample-barcoded 5' primer and a J-beta primer mix, a second PCR was run for roughly 6 to 12 cycles. The template-switch adaptor, which had 12 random nucleotides, put a tag on each cDNA molecule. A single record per CDR3 protein comes from TCRdb applying MiXCR to the 5' RACE reads. Here the sample spans 1.5 million to 2 million distinct CDR3 sequences, 49% being singletons. This clonotype occurred a few times. The CDR3 is 15 amino acids. J gave up 7 bases and V 6 bases, and 7 bases lay outside the gene matches.

The sequence was obtained from a woman aged 40 to 50 in good health. The chain employs TRBV12-3 or TRBV12-4 and TRBJ1-5, with 12 bases aligning to TRBD1. Sample: blood. CDR3 nucleotides: TGTGCCAGCAGCCAGGGACAGGGGGCTTGGCAGCCCCAGCATTTT. It is translated as CASSQGQGAWQPQHF.